This T cell receptor (beta chain) was sequenced in a study of control samples from healthy donors and cancer patients. V lost 2 bases and J 3 bases, leaving 10 bases between the germline ends. The CDR3 is made up of 14 amino acids. In germline, CDR1 is MNHEY, CDR2 SVGAGI. The repertoire was sequenced with immunoSEQ multiplex PCR; TCRdb's copy has only in-frame clones and lacks some. Of roughly 160,000 clones detected, approximately 94% appear once; the ten largest clones hold approximately 15%. This chain connects TRBV6-5 to TRBJ1-1, with D possibly TRBD1 on 5 matching bases. The specimen sequenced was PBMCs. The TCR comes from a man aged 55 to 70 with colorectal cancer. The CDR3 nucleotides read TGTGCCAGCAGTTACCGGACGGGGGACACTGAAGCTTTCTTT. Translated: CASSYRTGDTEAFF.